The 24 T cell receptor beta chains below come from one sample, sequenced in a study of blood T cell repertoires in COVID-19. Sequencing used immunoSEQ multiplex PCR; TCRdb keeps in-frame clones, though not all of them. The repertoire holds 230,000 or so clones, approximately 82% seen once, with about 2.3% in the top ten. Sequenced input: peripheral blood. The receptor source for this set is a man in his forties or fifties who had recovered from COVID-19.

In this sample, this clone turned up once. This chain connects TRBV10-3 to TRBJ2-3; TRBD2 might be the D (7 bases). Trimming shortened V by 10 bases and J by 5 bases, and 22 bases separated the two germline ends. The CDR3 totals 15 residues. CDR1 and CDR2 (germline): ENHRY, SYGVKD. CDR3 loop: CANEERGGNGDTQYF. The CDR3 bases are TGTGCCAACGAGGAAAGGGGGGGGAACGGAGATACGCAGTATTTT.

This clone appeared a few times. This chain joins TRBV10-3 and TRBJ1-5, with TRBD1 as a possible D gene (6 bases). Trimming removed 3 bases from V and 4 bases from J, with 19 bases in between. Germline V gene lookup returns CDR1 ENHRY and CDR2 SYGVKD. The CDR3 runs to 17 residues. The CDR3 DNA follows: TGTGCCATCAGTGACCCCGGACGGACAGCTTTAAATCAGCCCCAGCATTTT. Translated: CAISDPGRTALNQPQHF.

This clone has just one count. This sequence joins TRBV5-4 and TRBJ2-1, with 9 bases fitting TRBD2. CDR3 size: 15 residues. The germline V gene has CDR1 SGHNT and CDR2 YYREEE (reference sequence). The ends lost 8 bases at V and 5 bases at J; junction bases unmatched: 11. The CDR3 protein is CASREAGGFDNEQFF. CDR3 nucleotide sequence: TGTGCCAGTAGGGAGGCGGGGGGGTTTGACAATGAGCAGTTCTTC.

This clone was seen a single time. This chain joins TRBV5-5 and TRBJ2-5; the D gene is possibly TRBD1 (6 bases). From germline, CDR1 is SGHKS and CDR2 YYEKEE (reference sequence). V was cut by 4 bases and J by 2 bases, with 9 bases left in between. This CDR3 comprises 13 residues. The DNA for the CDR3 is TGTGCCAGCAGCGGACAGCTTCAAGAGACCCAGTACTTC. It is translated as CASSGQLQETQYF.

This clone has just a few counts. The chain is built from TRBV10-3 and TRBJ2-3; D gene uncertain. The CDR3 contains 16 residues. Trimming cost V 4 bases and J 2 bases, with 16 bases left between them. Germline values: CDR1 ENHRY, CDR2 SYGVKD. CDR3: CAISGVGLDPTDTQYF. CDR3 coding DNA: TGTGCCATCAGTGGCGTTGGGCTGGATCCCACAGATACGCAGTATTTT.

About this clone itself: A read error may be the cause here, since a much bigger clone is one base away. The gene calls are TRBV27 and TRBJ1-1; TRBD1 might be the D (6 bases). This CDR3 has 12 residues. Between the trimmed V and J ends, which lost 6 bases and 3 bases, there was a span of 8 bases. CDR1 and CDR2 from the germline V gene are MNHEY and SMNVEV (reference sequence). As DNA, the CDR3 is TGTGCCAGCAGATACAGGGACACTGAAGCTTTCTTT. It translates to CASRYRDTEAFF.

This sequence joins TRBV5-4 and TRBJ2-3, with TRBD1 identical over 9 bases. This CDR3 is built from 14 residues. The V gene's germline CDR1 is SGHNT and CDR2 YYREEE (reference sequence). V gave up 5 bases and J gave up 3 bases; unmatched junction bases: 4. The CDR3 sequence is CASRDRGETDTQYF. CDR3 nucleotides: TGTGCCAGCAGAGACAGGGGGGAGACAGATACGCAGTATTTT.

J is TRBJ1-3 and V is TRBV3-1 (or the pseudogene TRBV3-2); no definite D call. Germline V gene sequence: CDR1 LGHDT, CDR2 YNNKEL (reference sequence). The germline V and J ends were trimmed by 1 base and 4 bases, with 17 bases remaining between them. The CDR3 has 17 amino acids. CDR3 nucleotides: TGTGCCAGCAGCCAAGCCCCTCGGCCTGGGGAGGGAAACACCATATATTTT. Encoded protein: CASSQAPRPGEGNTIYF.

The rearrangement uses TRBV27 and TRBJ2-5, with 7 bases that match TRBD1. The ends lost 5 bases at V and 5 bases at J; junction bases unmatched: 8. Germline-derived CDR1 and CDR2 are MNHEY and SMNVEV (reference sequence). The CDR3 runs 14 residues. The CDR3: CASSRQGSGETQYF. The CDR3 nucleotides are TGTGCCAGCAGTAGACAGGGTTCGGGGGAGACCCAGTACTTC.

This chain links TRBV18 with TRBJ1-2, with D uncertain. Between the trimmed V and J ends, which lost 3 bases and 9 bases, there was a span of 14 bases. CDR1 KGHSH and CDR2 LQKENI come from the germline V gene. CDR3 length equals 13 residues. CDR3 residues: CASSPGRDGSYTF. The CDR3 coding sequence is TGTGCCAGCTCACCGGGGAGGGATGGAAGCTACACCTTC.

The chain employs TRBV7-6 and TRBJ2-3; a possible D gene is TRBD2 (5 bases). Trimming took off 1 base at V and 2 bases at J, with 7 bases between the two ends. Germline-derived CDR1 and CDR2 are SGHVS and FNYEAQ. The CDR3 runs to 14 residues. The CDR3 here is CASSLVRDTDTQYF. Here the CDR3 DNA reads TGTGCCAGCAGCTTAGTCCGGGACACAGATACGCAGTATTTT.

The chain is built from TRBV6-5 and TRBJ2-5; 9 bases map to TRBD2. Germline V gene sequence: CDR1 MNHEY, CDR2 SVGAGI. The V and J ends lost 2 bases and 4 bases, in that order; junction bases with no gene match: 5. This CDR3 has 15 residues. The CDR3 protein is CASSYGAGGGETQYF. The DNA of the CDR3 is TGTGCCAGCAGTTACGGCGCGGGAGGGGGAGAGACCCAGTACTTC.

This clone was seen a single time. The CDR3 nucleotides are TGTGCCAGCAGTTACAGGTTGGGGCAGGGGGACTACGAGCAGTACTTC. Amino acid sequence: CASSYRLGQGDYEQYF. The gene calls are TRBV6-5 and TRBJ2-7; 7 bases are a match to TRBD1. The CDR3 is 16 amino acids. CDR1 MNHEY and CDR2 SVGAGI come from the germline V gene. V was clipped by 2 bases and J by 3 bases; unmatched bases: 10.

This clone was observed a single time. The chain is built from TRBV18 and TRBJ2-3; the match to TRBD1 covers 8 bases. The CDR3 runs 16 residues. CDR1 and CDR2 (germline): KGHSH, LQKENI. V lost 3 bases to trimming and J lost 5 bases; unmatched junction nucleotides: 10. This CDR3 reads CASSPAGTGVKDTQYF. The CDR3 region has the DNA TGTGCCAGCTCACCCGCCGGGACAGGTGTAAAAGATACGCAGTATTTT.

This rearrangement joins TRBV19 to TRBJ2-7; the match to TRBD1 covers 7 bases. With 3 bases clipped from V and 7 bases from J, the junction kept 3 bases outside the gene matches. CDR1 and CDR2 from the germline V gene are LNHDA and SQIVND (reference sequence). The CDR3 runs to 12 residues. CDR3 in DNA: TGTGCCAGTAGTATTGGACAGGAAGAGCAGTACTTC. Its translation is CASSIGQEEQYF.

This clone appeared a single time. This chain joins TRBV7-9 and TRBJ2-5, with 8 bases lining up with TRBD2. CDR1 and CDR2 (germline): SEHNR, FQNEAQ (reference sequence). V dropped 5 bases and J dropped 2; count of bases not matched to a gene: 10. There are 16 residues in the CDR3. CDR3 DNA sequence: TGTGCCAGCAGCCCACACCCTTTAGCGGGGCAAGAGACCCAGTACTTC. Amino acid sequence: CASSPHPLAGQETQYF.

The chain couples TRBV11-3 to TRBJ2-3, with TRBD2 as a possible D gene (7 bases). CDR3 length: 15 residues. Germline V gene sequence: CDR1 SGHNT, CDR2 YENEEA. Trimming removed 5 bases from V and 5 bases from J, with 17 bases in between. The CDR3 region is CASSLAGAGGDTQYF. In nucleotides, the CDR3 is TGTGCCAGCAGCCTCGCGGGGGCCGGTGGAGATACGCAGTATTTT.

This sequence joins TRBV18 and TRBJ2-1; weak D call: TRBD1 (6 bases). The CDR3 is 15 residues long. Looked up from germline, CDR1 is KGHSH and CDR2 is LQKENI. Trimming pared 0 bases from V and 6 bases from J, leaving 12 bases between. CDR3 DNA sequence: TGTGCCAGCTCACCACCGGGCGACAGGAGCAATGAGCAGTTCTTC. It is translated as CASSPPGDRSNEQFF.

The J gene is TRBJ1-3, the V gene TRBV9; 10 nucleotides match TRBD1. The ends lost 3 bases at V and 2 bases at J; junction bases unmatched: 8. In germline, CDR1 is SGDLS, CDR2 YYNGEE. The CDR3 has 17 residues. The CDR3 DNA reads as TGTGCCAGCAGCGCCCAGACAGGGGGCACCGCTGGAAACACCATATATTTT. The encoded protein is CASSAQTGGTAGNTIYF.

J is TRBJ2-7 and V is TRBV7-2; possibly TRBD1 for D (6 bases). Trimming shortened V by 1 base and J by 4 bases, and 14 bases separated the two germline ends. In germline, CDR1 is SGHTA, CDR2 FQGNSA. The CDR3 totals 15 residues. The CDR3 here is CASSLDRDPLYEQYF. The CDR3 DNA sequence: TGTGCCAGCAGCTTAGACAGGGATCCGTTGTACGAGCAGTACTTC.

The V call is TRBV29-1, the J call TRBJ2-6, with unresolved D. CDR3 length equals 15 residues. With 0 bases removed from V and 0 bases from J, the gap between germline ends came to 6 bases. CDR1 and CDR2 (germline): SQVTM, ANQGSEA. CDR3 in amino acids: CSVEEGSSGANVLTF. The CDR3 bases are TGCAGCGTTGAAGAGGGCAGCTCTGGGGCCAACGTCCTGACTTTC. Full variable domain (remainder filled in from reference TRBV29-1 and TRBJ2-6): SAVISQKPSRDICQRGTSLTIQCQVDSQVTMMFWYRQQPGQSLTLIATANQGSEATYESGFVIDKFPISRPNLTFSTLTVSNMSPEDSSIYLCSVEEGSSGANVLTFGAGSRLTVL.

Concerning this clone itself: The same CDR3 can be traced to other DNA sequences in this sample. V is TRBV4-1 and J is TRBJ1-1; TRBD1 aligns across 8 bases. Per the germline V gene, CDR1 is MGHRA and CDR2 is YSYEKL. V lost 3 bases and J lost 4; bases outside the gene matches: 4. This CDR3 spans 14 amino acids. CDR3 amino acids: CASSQDREGTEAFF. The CDR3 DNA is TGCGCCAGCAGCCAGGACAGGGAGGGCACTGAAGCTTTCTTT.

The rearrangement uses TRBV14 and TRBJ2-7; 7 bases map to TRBD1. V was clipped by 5 bases and J by 5 bases; unmatched bases: 9. Germline assignment: CDR1 SGHDN and CDR2 FVKESK. This CDR3 is 14 amino acids long. DNA for the CDR3: TGTGCCAGCAGCGCGCAGACAGGGTCCCACGAGCAGTACTTC. Amino acids: CASSAQTGSHEQYF.

This chain uses TRBV5-6 with TRBJ2-2, with D perhaps matching TRBD1 (5 bases). CDR3 size: 16 residues. Trimming removed 1 base at V and 8 bases at J, with 18 bases between. The V gene's germline CDR1 is SGHDT and CDR2 YYEEEE. CDR3 nucleotide sequence: TGTGCCAGCAGCTTGAGATGGCAGGGATTAAGAGGGGAGCTGTTTTTT. It is translated as CASSLRWQGLRGELFF. The full variable domain, in which reference TRBV5-6 and TRBJ2-2 provide the parts outside the CDR3, is DAGVTQSPTHLIKTRGQQVTLRCSPKSGHDTVSWYQQALGQGPQFIFQYYEEEERQRGNFPDRFSGHQFPNYSSELNVNALLLGDSALYLCASSLRWQGLRGELFFGEGSRLTVL.